The clone carrying this T cell receptor beta chain was seen many times. Its antigen is undetermined. The data derive from a study of molecular identifiers for immune sequencing clone quantification. Using a CD8+CD4-CCR7+CD45RA+ phenotype, naive CD8 T cells were sorted. The CDR3 extends over 15 amino acids. The germline V and J ends were trimmed by 5 bases and 0 bases, with 8 bases remaining between them. Germline CDR1 is MNHEY and CDR2 is SMNVEV (reference sequence). Methods described previously were used for bulk TCR libraries, and listed TCR primers were applied. TCRdb passed the PCR reads through MiXCR, listing each CDR3 protein once. Here the sample spans some 590,000 distinct CDR3 sequences, about 25% being singletons. Study conclusions and caveats: In cases of identical TCR molecules sharing a barcode, highly expanded clone sizes could be underestimated.

This sequence joins TRBV27 and TRBJ2-6; no reliable D call. Sequenced material: naive CD8+ T cells from blood, with Jurkat cell RNA spiked in. Subset: FACS-sorted CD8+CD4-CCR7+CD45RA+ naive T cells. This sequence originates from a human donor in good health. Some libraries in this study had Jurkat cell RNA spiked in. The CDR3 here is CASSTISSGANVLTF. The DNA for the CDR3 is TGTGCCAGCAGTACCATCAGCTCTGGGGCCAACGTCCTGACTTTC. Based on the CDR3 plus reference TRBV27 and TRBJ2-6, the full variable domain is EAQVTQNPRYLITVTGKKLTVTCSQNMNHEYMSWYRQDPGLGLRQIYYSMNVEVTDKGDVPEGYKVSRKEKRNFPLILESPSPNQTSLYFCASSTISSGANVLTFGAGSRLTVL.